This record covers a single T cell receptor beta chain. Antigen specificity is unknown. Germline CDR1 and CDR2: SGHNT and YYREEE (reference sequence). V gave up 0 bases and J gave up 8 bases, with 8 bases separating them. This CDR3 region has 13 residues. The data stem from a study of cytomegalovirus exposure and HLA in healthy donors. About the research overall: The use of the same platform for the approximately 130 validation repertoires and the roughly 700 first-cohort repertoires was reported by a later analysis.

Whole-study findings and limits: A classifier reportedly called cytomegalovirus status with high sensitivity and specificity.

Sequenced by immunoSEQ multiplex PCR; TCRdb stores in-frame clones only, minus some. Of about 65,000 clones in the sample, about 92% are singletons; the top ten hold over 1%. The TCR was taken from a woman aged 18-29 years in good health and CMV-seronegative. The chain carries TRBV5-4 and TRBJ1-4; D remains ambiguous. Sequences were obtained from PBMCs. CDR3 region: CASSLDDGEKLFF. DNA of the CDR3: TGTGCCAGCAGCTTGGATGACGGGGAAAAACTGTTTTTT.